A single sample is the source of the 16 T cell receptor beta chains below, sequenced in a study of OX40 agonist ivuxolimab in advanced cancers. Profiling relied on immunoSEQ multiplex PCR, and the TCRdb table lists in-frame clones only, not all of them. Of roughly 56,000 clones in the sample, approximately 84% were seen once. This material consisted of CD4+ or CD8+ T cells sorted from blood, taken in a trial of the OX40 agonist ivuxolimab. Receptors originate from an adult with an advanced solid tumor such as melanoma, head and neck, liver or kidney cancer.

V usage is TRBV7-2 and J usage is TRBJ1-1; D is uncertain. The CDR3 spans 15 residues. Trimming removed 1 base from V and 0 bases from J, with 9 bases in between. Germline CDR1 SGHTA, CDR2 FQGNSA. The CDR3 DNA sequence: TGTGCCAGCAGCTTAGTCCCAACCATGAACACTGAAGCTTTCTTT. Translating it yields CASSLVPTMNTEAFF.

The V gene is TRBV27, the J gene TRBJ2-7; 7 bases agree with TRBD1. This CDR3 contains 12 residues. The V gene end was trimmed by 5 bases and the J gene end by 6 bases; junction bases not matched to a gene: 4. In germline, CDR1 is MNHEY, CDR2 SMNVEV (reference sequence). In nucleotides, the CDR3 is TGTGCCAGCAGTGCCTCAGGGGGCGAGCAGTACTTC. It codes for CASSASGGEQYF.

In DNA form, the CDR3 reads TGTGCCATCAGTGGCTGGGGGAAGACTAGCACAGATACGCAGTATTTT. Protein: CAISGWGKTSTDTQYF. This chain links TRBV10-3 with TRBJ2-3; D may correspond to TRBD1 or TRBD2 (5 bases each). Looked up from germline, CDR1 is ENHRY and CDR2 is SYGVKD. The CDR3 length is 16 residues. V lost 4 bases to trimming and J lost 0 bases, with 14 bases between them.

CDR3 DNA: TGTGCCAGCAGCTCGACCGGGGCAGCCCCATCGGGCTACACCTTC. Translating it yields CASSSTGAAPSGYTF. The J gene is TRBJ1-2, the V gene TRBV5-8, with D possibly matching TRBD1 (5 bases). The CDR3 consists of 15 residues. The V end lost 3 bases, the J end lost 8 bases, and 20 bases lay between the germline ends. Germline CDR1 reads SGHTS; CDR2 reads YDEGEE.

The chain recombines TRBV4-1 with TRBJ2-7, with TRBD2 identical over 12 bases. Trimming took 3 bases from V and 1 from J; bases not matched to a gene: 1. Germline CDR1 MGHRA, CDR2 YSYEKL. The CDR3 runs to 15 residues. CDR3 DNA sequence: TGCGCCAGCAGCCATCTAGCGGGAGGGTCCTACGAGCAGTACTTC. Translation: CASSHLAGGSYEQYF.

The chain is built from TRBV15 and TRBJ2-4, with D possibly TRBD1 on 5 matching bases. V lost 1 base and J lost 0, with 10 bases in between. From germline, CDR1 is LNHNV and CDR2 YYDKDF (reference sequence). The CDR3 has 16 amino acids. CDR3 nucleotides: TGTGCCACCAGCAGAGGGGCAGGGATAGCCAAAAACATTCAGTACTTC. Amino acids: CATSRGAGIAKNIQYF.

This clone is a singleton in its sample. The V and J genes are TRBV10-1 and TRBJ2-2; tentatively, D is TRBD2 (5 bases). Germline loops: CDR1 WNHNN, CDR2 SYGVQD (reference sequence). Trimming stripped 6 bases from V and 0 bases from J, with 11 bases between. This CDR3 is built from 15 residues. CDR3 nucleotide sequence: TGCGCCAGCAGAAAGGAGGTATCGAACACCGGGGAGCTGTTTTTT. Encoded protein: CASRKEVSNTGELFF.

This chain connects TRBV29-1 to TRBJ1-1; 7 bases are shared with TRBD1. V gave up 5 bases and J gave up 1 base; unmatched junction bases: 13. The CDR3 has 16 amino acids. Germline V CDR1 and CDR2: SQVTM, ANQGSEA. CDR3 sequence reads: CSVLSTGRDENTEAFF. The CDR3 nucleotides read TGCAGCGTTCTTTCGACAGGGAGGGACGAGAACACTGAAGCTTTCTTT.

CDR3 in amino acids: CASTPEGPGGNTEAFF. CDR3 in DNA: TGTGCCAGCACCCCTGAGGGGCCGGGGGGGAACACTGAAGCTTTCTTT. This rearrangement joins TRBV28 to TRBJ1-1; D may be TRBD1 (5 bases). In germline, CDR1 is MDHEN, CDR2 SYDVKM. The ends were cut back, 7 bases at V and 1 base at J, with 19 bases in the middle. This CDR3 is 16 amino acids long.

The chain's CDR3 is CASSLERGHTDTQYF. The CDR3 nucleotides are TGCGCCAGCAGCTTGGAACGGGGTCACACAGATACGCAGTATTTT. The chain couples TRBV5-1 to TRBJ2-3; weak D call: TRBD2 (5 bases). CDR3 length equals 15 residues. V shed 0 bases and J shed 2 bases, with 10 bases lying between them. Germline CDR1 is SGHRS and CDR2 is YFSETQ.

This clone was seen a few times. The CDR3 sequence is CASSKQFRQETQYF. The CDR3 region has the DNA TGTGCCAGCAGTAAACAGTTCCGCCAAGAGACCCAGTACTTC. V usage is TRBV6-5 and J usage is TRBJ2-5; D gene uncertain. The ends were cut back, 5 bases at V and 1 base at J, with 11 bases in the middle. The CDR3 loop spans 14 amino acids. The germline CDR1 and CDR2 sequences are MNHEY and SVGAGI.

About this clone: Mismatch with germline at one junction end may stem from a read error. V gene TRBV2 combines with J gene TRBJ2-2; no definite D call. The V gene's germline CDR1 is SNHLY and CDR2 FYNNEI. The CDR3 is 13 amino acids. The CDR3 bases are TGTGCCAGCAGTCAAGCCGGTGCCGGGGAGCTGTTTTTT. Amino acids: CASSQAGAGELFF.

In this sample, this clone turned up once. The rearrangement links TRBV5-1 to TRBJ2-7; D unclear. This CDR3 has 13 amino acids. Germline V gene sequence: CDR1 SGHRS, CDR2 YFSETQ. Trimming pared 3 bases from V and 0 bases from J, leaving 7 bases between. CDR3 in DNA: TGCGCCAGCAGCTCACCCCTCTCCTACGAGCAGTACTTC. It is translated as CASSSPLSYEQYF.

V gene TRBV5-6 combines with J gene TRBJ2-1; either TRBD1 or TRBD2 may fit D (5 bases each). The CDR3 consists of 15 residues. V shed 3 bases and J shed 6 bases, with 16 bases lying between them. Germline CDR1 SGHDT, CDR2 YYEEEE. Written as DNA, the CDR3 is TGTGCCAGCAGCTGGGACGGGAACCCCTCCAATGAGCAGTTCTTC. The encoded protein is CASSWDGNPSNEQFF.

This clone was seen only a few times. The J gene is TRBJ2-5, the V gene TRBV7-8; 8 positions agree with TRBD1. Looked up from germline, CDR1 is SGHVS and CDR2 is FQNEAQ. The CDR3 length is 15 residues. V shed 5 bases, J shed 5 bases, and the junction held 10 bases outside the gene matches. The CDR3 nucleotides read TGTGCCAGCAGCGCAACAGGGGGTCTCTGGGAGACCCAGTACTTC. This encodes CASSATGGLWETQYF.

This clone appeared a few times. The CDR3 is CASSIGSGPVGQETQYF. The CDR3 bases are TGTGCCAGTAGTATAGGGTCGGGGCCTGTGGGGCAAGAGACCCAGTACTTC. The chain links TRBV19 to TRBJ2-5; D could derive from TRBD1 or TRBD2 (5 bases each). Germline V CDR1 and CDR2: LNHDA, SQIVND (reference sequence). The V end was cut by 1 base, the J end by 2 bases, with 17 bases between. The CDR3 spans 17 residues.